The 14 T cell receptor beta chains reported below all come from one sample, sequenced in a study of T cell changes during pregnancy in multiple sclerosis (dated by TCRdb to about 2019). Libraries were prepared through the immunoSEQ multiplex PCR assay. Not all clones reach the TCRdb copy of this immuneACCESS table, which keeps in-frame sequences only. Checked studies attribute under half of the gap to unresolved V genes and leave the rest unexplained. For this sample the table gives nearly 50,000 clones, of which approximately 95% were detected only once. Clones ranked in the top ten supply approximately 0.49% of the sample. Sequenced here: CD4+ T cells from peripheral blood mononuclear cells, sampled in the first trimester of pregnancy. Receptors were obtained from a female donor with multiple sclerosis, enrolled in a pregnancy study.

The chain uses TRBV19 and TRBJ2-5; 11 bases fit TRBD2. After removal of 3 bases from V and 7 bases from J, the junction contained 10 bases not matched to a gene. CDR3 length: 16 residues. Per germline, CDR1 LNHDA and CDR2 SQIVND (reference sequence). The CDR3 region is CASSIRGLAEGGTQYF. CDR3 DNA: TGTGCCAGTAGTATCAGGGGACTAGCGGAGGGGGGGACCCAGTACTTC.

The chain has TRBV5-4 and TRBJ2-7; 8 positions match TRBD2. The CDR3 spans 14 residues. Germline V gene lookup returns CDR1 SGHNT and CDR2 YYREEE (reference sequence). With 0 bases clipped from V and 7 bases from J, the junction kept 6 bases outside the gene matches. CDR3 DNA sequence: TGTGCCAGCAGCTTGGCGGGGGGGATCAGGGAGCAGTACTTC. Translation: CASSLAGGIREQYF.

The chain employs TRBV6-5 and TRBJ1-4, with D possibly TRBD1 on 6 matching bases. The CDR3 consists of 16 residues. Between the trimmed V and J ends, which lost 1 base and 5 bases, there was a span of 14 bases. Germline V gene data show CDR1 as MNHEY and CDR2 as SVGAGI. This CDR3 reads CASSYYRTDQNEKLFF. The CDR3 nucleotides read TGTGCCAGCAGTTACTACCGGACAGATCAGAATGAAAAACTGTTTTTT.

The rearrangement links TRBV6-5 to TRBJ1-2, with D possibly being TRBD1 (6 bases). Germline lookup yields CDR1 MNHEY and CDR2 SVGAGI. The CDR3 covers 13 residues. V was trimmed by 2 bases and J by 7 bases, leaving 11 bases between them. CDR3 residues: CASSYRQAGGYTF. The CDR3 region has the DNA TGTGCCAGCAGTTACCGACAGGCCGGTGGCTACACCTTC.

This chain uses TRBV5-5 with TRBJ1-2, with 8 positions matching TRBD1. From germline, CDR1 is SGHKS and CDR2 YYEKEE (reference sequence). Trimming at V came to 2 bases and at J to 7 bases, leaving 10 bases not matched to a gene. This CDR3 has 15 amino acids. CDR3 sequence: CASSFRAGGLGGYTF. The CDR3 nucleotides are TGTGCCAGCAGCTTTCGGGCAGGGGGCTTAGGTGGCTACACCTTC.

The chain links TRBV5-1 to TRBJ2-6; no clear D gene. The germline V gene has CDR1 SGHRS and CDR2 YFSETQ. The ends were cut back, 4 bases at V and 2 bases at J, with 7 bases in the middle. The CDR3 spans 14 residues. CDR3 nucleotides: TGCGCCAGCAGCCCCTCAGCTGGGGCCAACGTCCTGACTTTC. It specifies CASSPSAGANVLTF. Full variable domain (missing parts from reference TRBV5-1 and TRBJ2-6): KAGVTQTPRYLIKTRGQQVTLSCSPISGHRSVSWYQQTPGQGLQFLFEYFSETQRNKGNFPGRFSGRQFSNSRSEMNVSTLELGDSALYLCASSPSAGANVLTFGAGSRLTVL.

This chain connects TRBV15 to TRBJ2-7, with TRBD2 matching 7 bases. Trimming took 5 bases from V and 4 from J; bases not matched to a gene: 17. Germline-derived CDR1 and CDR2 are LNHNV and YYDKDF (reference sequence). The CDR3 covers 17 residues. In nucleotides, the CDR3 is TGTGCCACCAGCCAAGGTCCCGCTAGCGGTGTATCTTACGAGCAGTACTTC. This translates into CATSQGPASGVSYEQYF.

V usage is TRBV15 and J usage is TRBJ1-5, with 7 bases fitting TRBD1. Germline trimming cut 8 bases from V and 3 bases from J; bases unmatched to any gene: 7. This CDR3 region has 14 residues. In germline, CDR1 is LNHNV, CDR2 YYDKDF (reference sequence). CDR3 bases: TGTGCCACCGGCGACAGGGTCACCAATCAGCCCCAGCATTTT. It yields the protein CATGDRVTNQPQHF.

The V and J genes are TRBV2 and TRBJ2-3; possible D gene TRBD2, 6 bases. This CDR3 contains 15 residues. Trimming shortened V by 2 bases and J by 6 bases, and 15 bases separated the two germline ends. Looked up from germline, CDR1 is SNHLY and CDR2 is FYNNEI. The CDR3 spells CASSERRLVSDTQYF. Here the CDR3 DNA reads TGTGCCAGCAGTGAACGGCGACTAGTTTCCGATACGCAGTATTTT.

The chain has TRBV29-1 and TRBJ1-1, with 7 bases fitting TRBD1. The CDR3 runs 13 residues. Germline assignment: CDR1 SQVTM and CDR2 ANQGSEA. V was clipped by 5 bases and J by 2 bases; unmatched bases: 5. CDR3 residues: CSVSGGVNTEAFF. The CDR3 DNA reads TGCAGCGTTTCAGGGGGAGTAAACACTGAAGCTTTCTTT.

The rearrangement joins TRBV30 to TRBJ1-6; D possibly corresponds to TRBD1 (5 bases). The germline V and J ends were trimmed by 1 base and 10 bases, with 8 bases remaining between them. This CDR3 has 12 amino acids. Germline V gene lookup returns CDR1 GTSNPN and CDR2 SVGIG (reference sequence). The CDR3 protein is CAWSAGISPLHF. The CDR3 DNA follows: TGTGCCTGGAGTGCAGGGATATCACCCCTCCACTTT.

The rearrangement joins TRBV6-6 to TRBJ1-2, with 7 bases fitting TRBD1. The CDR3 loop spans 13 amino acids. Germline V gene data show CDR1 as MNHNY and CDR2 as SVGAGI (reference sequence). The ends lost 2 bases at V and 8 bases at J; junction bases unmatched: 5. Here the CDR3 DNA reads TGTGCCAGCAGTTACACGACAGGGATCGGCTACACCTTC. This codes for CASSYTTGIGYTF.

This chain links TRBV2 with TRBJ2-2; 8 nucleotides agree with TRBD2. Germline V gives CDR1 SNHLY, CDR2 FYNNEI. The J segment lost 0 bases and the V segment lost 4 bases, leaving 4 bases of the junction unmatched. This CDR3 is built from 16 residues. Here the CDR3 DNA reads TGTGCCAGCAGTGGAGCGGGGGCCTCGAACACCGGGGAGCTGTTTTTT. The encoded protein is CASSGAGASNTGELFF. The variable domain in full, completed from reference TRBV2 and TRBJ2-2, reads EPEVTQTPSHQVTQMGQEVILRCVPISNHLYFYWYRQILGQKVEFLVSFYNNEISEKSEIFDDQFSVERPDGSNFTLKIRSTKLEDSAMYFCASSGAGASNTGELFFGEGSRLTVL.

The chain recombines TRBV4-2 with TRBJ2-1; 10 nucleotides line up with TRBD1. V lost 3 bases, J lost 5 bases, and 13 bases stayed unmatched. This CDR3 region has 18 residues. Germline V gene lookup returns CDR1 LGHNA and CDR2 YNFKEQ. In DNA form, the CDR3 reads TGTGCCAGCAGCCACCGGGACAGGGGAATGCAATCTCACAATGAGCAGTTCTTC. Its protein product is CASSHRDRGMQSHNEQFF.